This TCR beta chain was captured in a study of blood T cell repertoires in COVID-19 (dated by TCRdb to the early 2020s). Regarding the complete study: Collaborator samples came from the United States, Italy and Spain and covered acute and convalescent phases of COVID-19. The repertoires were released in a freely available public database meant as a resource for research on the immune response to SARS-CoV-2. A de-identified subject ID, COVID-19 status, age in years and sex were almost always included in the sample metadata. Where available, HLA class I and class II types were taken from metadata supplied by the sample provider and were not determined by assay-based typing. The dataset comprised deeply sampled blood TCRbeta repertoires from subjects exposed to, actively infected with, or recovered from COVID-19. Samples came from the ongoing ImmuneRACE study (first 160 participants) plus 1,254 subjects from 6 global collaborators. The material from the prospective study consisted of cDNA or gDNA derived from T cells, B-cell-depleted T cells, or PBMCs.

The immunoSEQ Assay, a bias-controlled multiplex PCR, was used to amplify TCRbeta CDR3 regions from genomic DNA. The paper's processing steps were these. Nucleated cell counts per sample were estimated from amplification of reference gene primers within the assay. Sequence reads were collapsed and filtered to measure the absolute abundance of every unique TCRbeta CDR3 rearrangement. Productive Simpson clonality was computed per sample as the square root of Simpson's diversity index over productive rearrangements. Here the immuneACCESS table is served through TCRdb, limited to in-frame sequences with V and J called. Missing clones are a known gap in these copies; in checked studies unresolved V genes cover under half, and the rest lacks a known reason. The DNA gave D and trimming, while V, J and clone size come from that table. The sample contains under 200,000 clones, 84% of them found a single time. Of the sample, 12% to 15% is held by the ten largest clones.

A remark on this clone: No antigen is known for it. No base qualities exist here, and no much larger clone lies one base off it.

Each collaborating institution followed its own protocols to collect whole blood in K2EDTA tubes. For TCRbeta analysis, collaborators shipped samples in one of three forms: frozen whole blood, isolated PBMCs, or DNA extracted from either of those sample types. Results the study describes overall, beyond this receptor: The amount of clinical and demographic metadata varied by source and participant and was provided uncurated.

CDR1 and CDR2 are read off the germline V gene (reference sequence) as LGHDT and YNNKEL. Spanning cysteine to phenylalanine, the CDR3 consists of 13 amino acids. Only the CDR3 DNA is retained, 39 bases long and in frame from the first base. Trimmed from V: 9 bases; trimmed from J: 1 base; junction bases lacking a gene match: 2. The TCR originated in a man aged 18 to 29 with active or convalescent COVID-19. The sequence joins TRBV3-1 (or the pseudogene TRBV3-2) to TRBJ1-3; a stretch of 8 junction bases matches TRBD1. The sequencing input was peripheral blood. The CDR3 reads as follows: CASRQGSGNTIYF. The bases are TGTGCCAGTCGACAGGGGTCTGGAAACACCATATATTTT.